Listed below are T cell receptor beta chains from one sample, sequenced in a study of Ad26.COV2.S vaccination and SARS-CoV-2 variants. Only in-frame clones appear in the TCRdb table, and some are missing; sequencing was by immunoSEQ multiplex PCR. The table records about 400,000 clones, about nine tenths of them present only once. Specimen: peripheral blood, collected in a trial of Ad26.COV2.S vaccine versus placebo. Source of these receptors: a person aged 18-60 years who received the Ad26.COV2.S COVID-19 vaccine or a placebo. Each CDR3 is given with its conserved first and last residue. D genes are given only for firm matches.

D gene	V gene	J gene	CDR3 protein
-	TRBV12-1	TRBJ1-1	CASSFHITVRVEAFF
-	TRBV5-1	TRBJ2-5	CASSLADQETQYF
-	TRBV19	TRBJ1-2	CASTRRGMNYGYTF
-	TRBV5-6	TRBJ1-6	CASSLVRVSPLHF
-	TRBV6-6	TRBJ1-1	CASSSPGEGTEAFF
-	TRBV19	TRBJ1-2	CASTNEARVNYGYTF
-	TRBV4-3	TRBJ2-7	CASSQDDGEQYF
TRBD1	TRBV19	TRBJ1-2	CASKETGPYGYTF
TRBD1	TRBV3-1/TRBV3-2	TRBJ1-4	CASSQTGPTNEKLFF
TRBD1	TRBV6-2/TRBV6-3	TRBJ2-3	CASSLGAGGPDTQYF
TRBD1	TRBV7-9	TRBJ1-1	CASSLRQGVKDTEAFF
-	TRBV11-2	TRBJ1-2	CASSSGLRNYGYTF
TRBD1	TRBV7-9	TRBJ1-2	CASSSVTGKGYGYTF
TRBD1	TRBV2	TRBJ1-5	CASSPQGFGQPQHF
-	TRBV7-8	TRBJ2-1	CASSPLTDWGSYNEQFF
-	TRBV30	TRBJ2-7	CAWGRGVAYEQYF
TRBD2	TRBV7-2	TRBJ2-5	CASSLLTSGPWGTQYF
-	TRBV10-2	TRBJ1-1	CASTGGAELRTEAFF
-	TRBV15	TRBJ2-7	CATSRGIDWEQYF
-	TRBV29-1	TRBJ1-5	CSVDFGFNQPQHF
-	TRBV10-2	TRBJ1-2	CASSGDSPLYGYTF
-	TRBV7-8	TRBJ1-1	CASSLEIASPEAFF
-	TRBV7-9	TRBJ2-1	CASSSGQYVGNEQFF
-	TRBV5-1	TRBJ1-2	CASSLGPGEYGYTF
-	TRBV27	TRBJ1-6	CASSLARFYNDSPLHF
-	TRBV27	TRBJ1-1	CASSFRALLNTEAFF
-	TRBV6-1	TRBJ1-5	CASSEARNPYSNQPQHF
TRBD1	TRBV2	TRBJ2-7	CASSEMGQGGDEQYF
-	TRBV7-9	TRBJ1-3	CASSNPGASGNTIYF
-	TRBV5-4	TRBJ1-1	CASSLPQTGNTEAFF
-	TRBV11-2	TRBJ2-1	CASSLDKGYNEQFF
-	TRBV3-1/TRBV3-2	TRBJ2-2	CASSQDAGTGELFF
-	TRBV27	TRBJ1-6	CASSLSGLTYNSPLHF
-	TRBV19	TRBJ1-5	CATTPGPNSNQPQHF
-	TRBV4-3	TRBJ1-1	CASSQDLDYPEAFF
-	TRBV19	TRBJ1-5	CASMKRYSNQPQHF
TRBD1	TRBV5-1	TRBJ1-2	CASSLSGTGGYGYTF
-	TRBV27	TRBJ1-1	CASSPFDRPGAEAFF
-	TRBV5-1	TRBJ1-5	CASSPDSRNQPQHF
-	TRBV6-2/TRBV6-3	TRBJ2-2	CASSLTNTGELFF
-	TRBV24-1	TRBJ2-2	CATSDPDRNTGELFF
-	TRBV27	TRBJ1-1	CASSTVRISQSRIRAFF
TRBD2	TRBV10-3	TRBJ2-3	CAISERLAGGLTDTQYF
-	TRBV19	TRBJ1-1	CATGRMNTEAFF
TRBD2	TRBV11-3	TRBJ2-1	CASSLETSAYNEQFF